Listed below are T cell receptor beta chains from one sample, sequenced in a study of CD8 T cells in ankylosing spondylitis. TCRdb ran MiXCR on the 5' RACE reads and lists one entry per CDR3 protein. Of around 180,000 distinct CDR3 sequences listed, 13% are singletons. What was sequenced was blood, either unsorted or a sorted T cell fraction (not recorded which). Receptor source: a female donor with ankylosing spondylitis or in good health (not recorded which). The CDR3 runs from the conserved cysteine through the conserved F or W. The D gene is left open where the match is weak. Not all rows give a size; the values are once, few, many and, for expanded clones, a class.

TRBJ1-2,TRBD1,TRBV5-1,.,TGCGCCAGCAACCCGGGACAGGGGGCTTTCGGCTACACCTTC,CASNPGQGAFGYTF
TRBJ2-7,.,TRBV11-2,many,TGTGCCAGCAGCCGGGGAAGCATAATATCCTACGAGCAGTACTTC,CASSRGSIISYEQYF
TRBJ1-5,TRBD1,TRBV28,.,TGTGCCACCGTCCAGGGGGGGAGAAAACAGCCCCAGCATTTT,CATVQGGRKQPQHF
TRBJ2-3,.,TRBV28,few,TGTGCCAGCAGTGTGGAGGGCACAGATACGCAGTATTTT,CASSVEGTDTQYF
TRBJ1-1,TRBD1,TRBV5-1,few,TGCGCCAGCAGGCGTGAGACAGGGTCTACTGAAGCTTTCTTT,CASRRETGSTEAFF
TRBJ2-3,.,TRBV12-3/TRBV12-4,.,TGTGCCAGCAGTTTAGCTATTGGCAGTAGCACAGATACGCAGTATTTT,CASSLAIGSSTDTQYF
TRBJ2-2,.,TRBV7-8,many,TGTGCCAGCAGCCCCGTGAACACCGGGGAGCTGTTTTTT,CASSPVNTGELFF
TRBJ2-1,TRBD2,TRBV4-3,.,TGCGCCAGCAGCCCCCAAGCGGGAGGGGCGAATGAGCAGTTCTTC,CASSPQAGGANEQFF
TRBJ2-3,.,TRBV7-9,many,TGTGCCGGCGCACGTAGCGGCACAGATACGCAGTATTTT,CAGARSGTDTQYF
TRBJ2-7,.,TRBV27,.,TGTGCCAGCAGTTTATCGCCCTACCGGCCCTCAGTCTACGAGCAGTACTTC,CASSLSPYRPSVYEQYF
TRBJ2-1,TRBD2,TRBV7-8,.,TGTGCCAGCAGCTTAGGACGATTGGGACTAGCGGGAGGCCCCTACAATGAGCAGTTCTTC,CASSLGRLGLAGGPYNEQFF
TRBJ2-1,.,TRBV20-1,many,TGCAGTGCTATCGACCGGGCCAAACCGAACAATGAGCAGTTCTTC,CSAIDRAKPNNEQFF
TRBJ2-7,.,TRBV28,many,TGTGCCAGCAGTTCCTTGGGGGTATCTTACGAGCAGTACTTC,CASSSLGVSYEQYF
TRBJ2-1,.,TRBV12-3/TRBV12-4,.,TGTGCCAGCAGTTTAAGGGCGGGGCAGGGCGCTTACAATGAGCAGTTCTTC,CASSLRAGQGAYNEQFF
TRBJ2-3,TRBD2,TRBV6-4,many,TGTGCCAGCAGTCCCTCGGGGGGTAGGGATACGCAGTATTTT,CASSPSGGRDTQYF
TRBJ1-4,TRBD1,TRBV7-9,many,TGTGCCAGCAGCGAAGACAGGGGGGCGAGGGAAAAACTGTTTTTT,CASSEDRGAREKLFF
TRBJ2-7,.,TRBV7-2,many,TGTGCCAGCCGCCAAACTAGTTACGAGCAGTACTTC,CASRQTSYEQYF
TRBJ2-3,.,TRBV6-5,many,TGTGCCAGCAGTTCCCTCGAGACGGGAAGGACAGATACGCAGTATTTT,CASSSLETGRTDTQYF
TRBJ1-1,.,TRBV5-5,.,TGTGCCAGCAGCTTGTCTGGACCCGGCACTGAAACTTTCTTT,CASSLSGPGTETFF
TRBJ2-1,.,TRBV4-3,.,TGCGCCAGCTGCCAAGATCGACGGGACCGCTACAATGAGCAGTTCTTC,CASCQDRRDRYNEQFF
TRBJ1-5,.,TRBV6-2/TRBV6-3,.,TGTGCCAGCAGCCCTACAGGGAACAATCAGCCCCAGCATTTT,CASSPTGNNQPQHF